This TCR beta chain was identified in a study of molecular identifiers for immune sequencing clone quantification. V was shortened by 4 bases and J by 2 bases, with 0 bases between the two germline ends. CDR1 is SGHDN and CDR2 is FVKESK in the germline V gene. The CDR3 runs 11 residues. The sample holds many counts of this clonotype. Methods described previously, with TCR primers listed, were used for bulk TCR libraries. Each CDR3 protein is one row after TCRdb ran MiXCR on the PCR reads. The sample contains more than 450,000 distinct CDR3 sequences, roughly 25% of which appear only once. Libraries of naive CD8 cells were prepared from approximately 20,000 to 980,000 sorted cells using 10%, 30% or 50% RNA.

The sequenced material came from naive CD8+ T cells from blood, with Jurkat cell RNA spiked in. Regarding subset: FACS-sorted CD8+CD4-CCR7+CD45RA+ naive T cells. This chain connects TRBV14 to TRBJ1-5, with D unclear. The receptor's source is a human donor in good health. Some libraries in this study had Jurkat cell RNA spiked in. The CDR3 nucleotides are TGTGCCAGCAGCCGCAATCAGCCCCAGCATTTT. Amino acids: CASSRNQPQHF.